This TCR beta chain was identified in a study of CD8 T cells in Susac syndrome. Germline CDR1 reads SGHDT; CDR2 reads YYEEEE. Trimming pared 2 bases from V and 5 bases from J, leaving 10 bases between. The CDR3 totals 13 residues. With random hexamers, reverse transcription was performed on about 0.5 to 1 ug of RNA. Using its own MiXCR run on the immunoSEQ multiplex PCR reads, TCRdb lists one record per CDR3 protein. The table lists 250,000 to 300,000 distinct CDR3 sequences, about 85% of them singletons. The material sequenced was CD8+ T cells from PBMCs. The receptor's source is a human donor with multiple sclerosis. The rearrangement uses TRBV5-6 and TRBJ1-1, with a possible D match to TRBD1 (5 bases). CDR3 coding DNA: TGTGCCAGCAGCTTCGTCGGGGGGACTGAAGCTTTCTTT. Its translation is CASSFVGGTEAFF.